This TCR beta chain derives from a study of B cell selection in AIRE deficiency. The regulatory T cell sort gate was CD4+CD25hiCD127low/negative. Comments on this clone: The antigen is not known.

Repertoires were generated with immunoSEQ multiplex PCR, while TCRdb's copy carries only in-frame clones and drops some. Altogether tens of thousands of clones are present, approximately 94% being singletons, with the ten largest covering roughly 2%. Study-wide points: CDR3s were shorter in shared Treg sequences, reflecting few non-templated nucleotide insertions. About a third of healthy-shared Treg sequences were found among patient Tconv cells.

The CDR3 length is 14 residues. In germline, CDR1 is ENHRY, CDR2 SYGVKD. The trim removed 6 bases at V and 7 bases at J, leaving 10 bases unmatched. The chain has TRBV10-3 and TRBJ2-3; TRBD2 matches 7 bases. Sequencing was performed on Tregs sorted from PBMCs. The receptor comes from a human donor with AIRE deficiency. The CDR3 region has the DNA TGTGCCATCAGGAAGGGAGGGCTAGGAAATACGCAGTATTTT. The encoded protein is CAIRKGGLGNTQYF.